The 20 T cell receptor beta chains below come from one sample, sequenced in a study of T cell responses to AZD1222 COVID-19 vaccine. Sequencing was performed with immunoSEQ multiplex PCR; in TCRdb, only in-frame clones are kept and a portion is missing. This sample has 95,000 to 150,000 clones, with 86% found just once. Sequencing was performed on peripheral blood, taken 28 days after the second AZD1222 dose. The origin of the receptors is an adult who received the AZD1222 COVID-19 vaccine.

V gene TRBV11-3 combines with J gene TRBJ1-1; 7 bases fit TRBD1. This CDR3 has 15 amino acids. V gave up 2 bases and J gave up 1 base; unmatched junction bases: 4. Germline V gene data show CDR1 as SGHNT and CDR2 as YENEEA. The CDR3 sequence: CASSLLGQPNTEAFF. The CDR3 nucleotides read TGTGCCAGCAGCTTACTGGGACAGCCGAACACTGAAGCTTTCTTT.

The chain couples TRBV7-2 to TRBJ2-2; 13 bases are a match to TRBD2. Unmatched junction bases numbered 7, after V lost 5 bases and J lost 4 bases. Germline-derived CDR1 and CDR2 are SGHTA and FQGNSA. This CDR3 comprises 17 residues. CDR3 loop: CASSQTGLAGVTGELFF. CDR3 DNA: TGTGCCAGCAGCCAGACCGGACTAGCGGGGGTCACCGGGGAGCTGTTTTTT.

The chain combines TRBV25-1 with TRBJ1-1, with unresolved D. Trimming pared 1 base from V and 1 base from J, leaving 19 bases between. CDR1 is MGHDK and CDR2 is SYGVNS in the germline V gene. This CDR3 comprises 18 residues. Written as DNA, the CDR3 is TGTGCCAGCAGTGAATTTTGGCAAATCGGGCAGAAGAACACTGAAGCTTTCTTT. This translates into CASSEFWQIGQKNTEAFF.

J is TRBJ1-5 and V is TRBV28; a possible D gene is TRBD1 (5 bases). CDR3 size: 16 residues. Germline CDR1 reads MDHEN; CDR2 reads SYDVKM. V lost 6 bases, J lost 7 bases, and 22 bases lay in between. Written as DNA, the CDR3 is TGTGCCAGCAGACCCTGGGGGGAAGGATTTAGGCAGCCCCAGCATTTT. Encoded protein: CASRPWGEGFRQPQHF.

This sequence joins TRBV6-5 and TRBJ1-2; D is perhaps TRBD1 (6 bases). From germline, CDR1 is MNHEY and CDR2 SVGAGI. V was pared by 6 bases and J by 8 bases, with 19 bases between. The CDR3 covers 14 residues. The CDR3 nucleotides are TGTGCCAGCAGGACTTCCGGAGGGGGGAGCGGCTACACCTTC. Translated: CASRTSGGGSGYTF.

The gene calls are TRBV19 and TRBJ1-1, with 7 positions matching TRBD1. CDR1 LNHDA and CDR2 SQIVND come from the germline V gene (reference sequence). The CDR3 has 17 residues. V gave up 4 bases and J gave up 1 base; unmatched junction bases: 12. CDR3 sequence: CASSTVGGGQRNTEAFF. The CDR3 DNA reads TGTGCCAGTAGTACCGTTGGAGGGGGCCAGAGGAACACTGAAGCTTTCTTT. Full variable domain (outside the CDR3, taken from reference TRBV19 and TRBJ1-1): DGGITQSPKYLFRKEGQNVTLSCEQNLNHDAMYWYRQDPGQGLRLIYYSQIVNDFQKGDIAEGYSVSREKKESFPLTVTSAQKNPTAFYLCASSTVGGGQRNTEAFFGQGTRLTVV.

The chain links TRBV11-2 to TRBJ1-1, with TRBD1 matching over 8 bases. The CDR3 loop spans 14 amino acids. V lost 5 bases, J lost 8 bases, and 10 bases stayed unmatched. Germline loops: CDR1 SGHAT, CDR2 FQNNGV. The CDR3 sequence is CASSLRDRSSEAFF. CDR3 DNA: TGTGCCAGCAGCCTAAGGGACAGGAGCTCCGAAGCTTTCTTT.

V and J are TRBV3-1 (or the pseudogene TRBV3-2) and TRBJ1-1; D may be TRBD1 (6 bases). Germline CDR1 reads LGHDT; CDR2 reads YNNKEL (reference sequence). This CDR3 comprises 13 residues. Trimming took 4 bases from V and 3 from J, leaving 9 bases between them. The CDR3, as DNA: TGTGCCAGCAGCCTCAACAGGGACACTGAAGCTTTCTTT. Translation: CASSLNRDTEAFF.

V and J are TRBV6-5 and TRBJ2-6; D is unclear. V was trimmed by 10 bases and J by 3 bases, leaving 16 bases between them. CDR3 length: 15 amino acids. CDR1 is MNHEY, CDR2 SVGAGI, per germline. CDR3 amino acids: CANQPYWGGANVLTF. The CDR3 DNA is TGTGCCAACCAACCCTATTGGGGTGGGGCCAACGTCCTGACTTTC.

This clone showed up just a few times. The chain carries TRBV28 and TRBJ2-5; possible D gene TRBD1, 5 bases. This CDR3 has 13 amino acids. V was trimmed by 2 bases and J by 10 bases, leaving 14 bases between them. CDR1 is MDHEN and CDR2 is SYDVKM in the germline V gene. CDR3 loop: CASSLAGKEGQYF. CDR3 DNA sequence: TGTGCCAGCAGTTTAGCAGGGAAGGAAGGCCAGTACTTC. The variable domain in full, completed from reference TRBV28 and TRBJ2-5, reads DVKVTQSSRYLVKRTGEKVFLECVQDMDHENMFWYRQDPGLGLRLIYFSYDVKMKEKGDIPEGYSVSREKKERFSLILESASTNQTSMYLCASSLAGKEGQYFGPGTRLLVL.

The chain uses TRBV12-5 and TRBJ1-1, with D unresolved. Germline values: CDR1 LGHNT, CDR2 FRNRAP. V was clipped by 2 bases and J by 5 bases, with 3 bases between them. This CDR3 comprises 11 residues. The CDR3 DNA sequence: TGTGCTAGTGGTTTGTGGACTGAAGCTTTCTTT. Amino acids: CASGLWTEAFF.

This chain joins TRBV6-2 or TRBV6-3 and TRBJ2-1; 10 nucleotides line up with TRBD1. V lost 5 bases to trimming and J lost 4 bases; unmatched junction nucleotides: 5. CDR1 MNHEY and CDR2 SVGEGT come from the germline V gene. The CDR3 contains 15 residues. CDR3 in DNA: TGTGCCAGCAGTGGCCGACAGGGGGCTTACAATGAGCAGTTCTTC. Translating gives CASSGRQGAYNEQFF.

In DNA form, the CDR3 reads TGTGCCACCAGTGGGGGGCAGGGTGCAGATACGCAGTATTTT. Amino acids: CATSGGQGADTQYF. The chain combines TRBV15 with TRBJ2-3; D tentatively reads TRBD1 or TRBD2 (6 bases each). V lost 6 bases and J lost 4, with 14 bases in between. The CDR3 consists of 14 residues. Germline loops: CDR1 LNHNV, CDR2 YYDKDF (reference sequence).

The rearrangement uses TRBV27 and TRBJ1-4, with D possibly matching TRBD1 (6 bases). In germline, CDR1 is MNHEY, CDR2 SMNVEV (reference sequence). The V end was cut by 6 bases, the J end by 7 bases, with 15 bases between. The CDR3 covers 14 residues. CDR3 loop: CASSSNRAGEKLFF. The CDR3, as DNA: TGTGCCAGCAGCAGTAACAGGGCGGGTGAAAAACTGTTTTTT. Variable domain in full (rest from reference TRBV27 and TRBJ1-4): EAQVTQNPRYLITVTGKKLTVTCSQNMNHEYMSWYRQDPGLGLRQIYYSMNVEVTDKGDVPEGYKVSRKEKRNFPLILESPSPNQTSLYFCASSSNRAGEKLFFGSGTQLSVL.

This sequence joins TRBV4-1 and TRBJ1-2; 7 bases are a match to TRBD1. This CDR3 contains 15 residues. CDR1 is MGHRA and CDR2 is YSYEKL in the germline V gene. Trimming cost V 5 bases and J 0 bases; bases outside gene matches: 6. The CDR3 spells CASSKRDSANYGYTF. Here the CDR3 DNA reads TGCGCCAGCAGCAAGCGGGACAGCGCTAACTATGGCTACACCTTC.

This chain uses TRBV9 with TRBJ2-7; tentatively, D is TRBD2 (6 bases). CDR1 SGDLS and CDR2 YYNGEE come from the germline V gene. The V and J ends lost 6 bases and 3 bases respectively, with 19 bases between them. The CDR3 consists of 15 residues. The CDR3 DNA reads TGTGCCAGCACCCCCGGGGTACAGGAGGGCTACGAGCAGTACTTC. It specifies CASTPGVQEGYEQYF.

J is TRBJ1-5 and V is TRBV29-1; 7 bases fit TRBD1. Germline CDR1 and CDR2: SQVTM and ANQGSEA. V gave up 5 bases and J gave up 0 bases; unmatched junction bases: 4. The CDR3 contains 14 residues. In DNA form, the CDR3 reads TGCAGCGTTCGACAGGGTAATAGCAATCAGCCCCAGCATTTT. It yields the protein CSVRQGNSNQPQHF.

CDR3 amino acids: CASSEQGITEAFF. The CDR3 DNA reads as TGTGCCAGCAGTGAACAGGGGATAACTGAAGCTTTCTTT. The rearrangement links TRBV2 to TRBJ1-1; a possible D gene is TRBD1 (6 bases). V lost 2 bases to trimming and J lost 5 bases, with 9 bases between them. This CDR3 is 13 amino acids long. The germline V gene encodes CDR1 SNHLY and CDR2 FYNNEI.

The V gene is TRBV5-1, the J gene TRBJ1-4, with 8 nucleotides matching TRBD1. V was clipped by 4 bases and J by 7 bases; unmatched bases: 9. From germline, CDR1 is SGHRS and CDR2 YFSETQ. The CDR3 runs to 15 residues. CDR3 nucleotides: TGCGCCAGCAGCAGCGTGGGACAGGCGGCTGAAAAACTGTTTTTT. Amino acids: CASSSVGQAAEKLFF.

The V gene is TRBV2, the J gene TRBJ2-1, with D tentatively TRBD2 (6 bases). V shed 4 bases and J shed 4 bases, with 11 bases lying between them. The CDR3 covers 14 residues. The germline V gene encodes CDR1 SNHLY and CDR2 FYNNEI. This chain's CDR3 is CASSVEGRYNEQFF. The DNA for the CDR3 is TGTGCCAGCAGTGTGGAGGGGAGATACAATGAGCAGTTCTTC. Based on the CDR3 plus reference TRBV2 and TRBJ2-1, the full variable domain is EPEVTQTPSHQVTQMGQEVILRCVPISNHLYFYWYRQILGQKVEFLVSFYNNEISEKSEIFDDQFSVERPDGSNFTLKIRSTKLEDSAMYFCASSVEGRYNEQFFGPGTRLTVL.